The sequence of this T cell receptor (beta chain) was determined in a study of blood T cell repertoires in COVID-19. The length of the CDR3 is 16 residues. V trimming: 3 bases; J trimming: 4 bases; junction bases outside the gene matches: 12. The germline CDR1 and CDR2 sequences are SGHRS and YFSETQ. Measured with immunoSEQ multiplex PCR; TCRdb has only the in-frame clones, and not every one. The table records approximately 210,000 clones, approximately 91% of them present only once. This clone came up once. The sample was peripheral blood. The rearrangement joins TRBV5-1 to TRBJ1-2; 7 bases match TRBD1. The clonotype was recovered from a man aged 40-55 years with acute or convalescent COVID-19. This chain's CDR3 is CASSWGDSLGRYGYTF. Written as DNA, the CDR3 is TGCGCCAGCAGCTGGGGGGACAGCCTTGGTCGCTATGGCTACACCTTC.